These 11 T cell receptor beta chains originate from one sample sequenced in a study of OX40 agonist ivuxolimab in advanced cancers. The data were produced by immunoSEQ multiplex PCR, yet TCRdb's version contains in-frame clones alone and is incomplete. The repertoire holds about 48,000 clones, about 88% seen once, with around 1.1% in the top ten. The sequences come from CD4+ or CD8+ T cells sorted from blood, collected in a trial of the OX40 agonist ivuxolimab. These receptor sequences come from an adult with an advanced solid tumor such as melanoma, head and neck, liver or kidney cancer.

The V and J genes are TRBV5-8 and TRBJ1-4; D call uncertain. Trimming removed 7 bases at V and 6 bases at J, with 19 bases between. Germline V gene sequence: CDR1 SGHTS, CDR2 YDEGEE. The CDR3 runs to 15 residues. The CDR3 DNA follows: TGTGCCAGCCGAACTTACGGAGGGTCAGATGAAAAACTGTTTTTT. Protein product: CASRTYGGSDEKLFF.

The chain is built from TRBV7-2 and TRBJ2-7; TRBD2 is a possible D gene (5 bases). Trimming removed 6 bases at V and 5 bases at J, with 17 bases between. Germline CDR1 reads SGHTA; CDR2 reads FQGNSA. The CDR3 has 14 residues. The CDR3 loop is CASRYRGLGDEQYF. The CDR3 region has the DNA TGTGCCAGCAGATACCGGGGTCTTGGGGACGAGCAGTACTTC. Filled out from reference TRBV7-2 and TRBJ2-7, the complete variable domain reads GAGVSQSPSNKVTEKGKDVELRCDPISGHTALYWYRQSLGQGLEFLIYFQGNSAPDKSGLPSDRFSAERTGGSVSTLTIQRTQQEDSAVYLCASRYRGLGDEQYFGPGTRLTVT.

The chain joins TRBV7-7 to TRBJ1-1; D is unresolved. The CDR3 length is 13 residues. The germline CDR1 and CDR2 sequences are SSHAT and FNYEAQ (reference sequence). The CDR3, as DNA: TGTGCTCCCAAAGTTGCTGGGGACACTGAAGCTTTCTTT. Protein: CAPKVAGDTEAFF.

The chain employs TRBV2 and TRBJ2-7; no definite D call. V was trimmed by 3 bases and J by 3 bases, leaving 12 bases between them. Germline assignment: CDR1 SNHLY and CDR2 FYNNEI. This CDR3 region has 14 residues. The CDR3 loop reads CASSDDGQLYEQYF. DNA for the CDR3: TGTGCCAGCAGTGATGACGGCCAGCTCTACGAGCAGTACTTC.

The V and J genes are TRBV4-2 and TRBJ1-1; the match to TRBD1 covers 7 bases. The CDR3 loop spans 16 amino acids. Germline V gene sequence: CDR1 LGHNA, CDR2 YNFKEQ. V gave up 1 base and J gave up 7 bases; unmatched junction bases: 12. The CDR3 is CASSQGDSLGGFEAFF. CDR3 DNA: TGTGCCAGCAGCCAAGGGGACAGCCTGGGAGGGTTTGAAGCTTTCTTT.

This rearrangement joins TRBV2 to TRBJ2-3; D not certain. CDR3 length: 14 residues. Trimming pared 6 bases from V and 2 bases from J, leaving 12 bases between. Germline assignment: CDR1 SNHLY and CDR2 FYNNEI. CDR3 residues: CASRGSVHTDTQYF. In DNA form, the CDR3 reads TGTGCCAGCAGGGGTTCAGTGCACACAGATACGCAGTATTTT. Filled out from reference TRBV2 and TRBJ2-3, the complete variable domain reads EPEVTQTPSHQVTQMGQEVILRCVPISNHLYFYWYRQILGQKVEFLVSFYNNEISEKSEIFDDQFSVERPDGSNFTLKIRSTKLEDSAMYFCASRGSVHTDTQYFGPGTRLTVL.

This clone was seen only once. J is TRBJ2-7 and V is TRBV6-1; the D is unclear. The V end lost 3 bases, the J end lost 4 bases, and 4 bases lay between the germline ends. The germline gives CDR1 MNHNS, CDR2 SASEGT. The CDR3 runs to 11 residues. As DNA, the CDR3 is TGTGCCAGCAGTGAGGGTTACGAGCAGTACTTC. Protein product: CASSEGYEQYF.

The chain employs TRBV6-1 and TRBJ2-2, with 7 positions matching TRBD1. This CDR3 contains 15 residues. CDR1 is MNHNS and CDR2 is SASEGT in the germline V gene. J lost 6 bases, V lost 4 bases, and 8 bases had no gene match. For the CDR3, the DNA is TGTGCCAGCAGTGGATACTCCCAGGGGGCCGGGGAGCTGTTTTTT. It is translated as CASSGYSQGAGELFF.

The V gene is TRBV7-2, the J gene TRBJ2-5, with TRBD2 matching over 13 bases. Per the germline V gene, CDR1 is SGHTA and CDR2 is FQGNSA. J was trimmed by 5 bases and V by 5 bases; bases with no gene match: 5. The CDR3 loop spans 15 amino acids. The CDR3 DNA reads TGTGCCAGCAGCGAGACTAGCGGGGGGTCCGAGACCCAGTACTTC. As protein: CASSETSGGSETQYF.

V usage is TRBV7-6 and J usage is TRBJ2-6, with TRBD2 matching 8 bases. The CDR3 has 17 residues. V shed 1 base and J 0 bases; nucleotides not matched to a gene: 2. Germline-derived CDR1 and CDR2 are SGHVS and FNYEAQ. The CDR3 DNA reads as TGTGCCAGCAGCTTAGGGGCGGGGGGCTCTGGGGCCAACGTCCTGACTTTC. Translating gives CASSLGAGGSGANVLTF.

The chain is built from TRBV7-8 and TRBJ2-5; TRBD1 aligns across 10 bases. The CDR3 length is 14 residues. Losses at the gene ends were 8 bases for V and 4 bases for J; bases not matched to a gene: 7. The germline gives CDR1 SGHVS, CDR2 FQNEAQ. Written as DNA, the CDR3 is TGTGCCAGCTCGGACAGGGGGAGCAGAGAGACCCAGTACTTC. Translated, it gives CASSDRGSRETQYF.